The rows below give T cell receptor beta chains drawn from one sample of a study of response to subunit inactivated influenza vaccine. TCRdb processed the RT-PCR reads anew with MiXCR; each CDR3 protein has one entry. The sample has 600,000 to 850,000 distinct CDR3 sequences, 12% to 15% seen once; the top ten hold 7.6%. Sequenced here: PBMCs from blood, sampled less than 15 days before vaccination. The receptor set was obtained from a man aged 50 to 59 who received an inactivated influenza vaccine. Both conserved end residues are part of each CDR3. The order of the fields is D gene, J gene, clone size, V gene, CDR3 DNA, CDR3 protein. A D gene is named only where the DNA matches it firmly. Expanded clones get a size class; other rows say once, few or many, or leave the size out.

d_call: TRBD1; j_call: TRBJ2-2; clone_size: few; v_call: TRBV5-1; cdr3_nt: TGCGCCAGCAGCGCGGGACAGGGAAGTTTGCACACCGGGGAGCTGTTTTTT; cdr3_aa: CASSAGQGSLHTGELFF
d_call: TRBD2; j_call: TRBJ2-5; clone_size: many; v_call: TRBV5-1; cdr3_nt: TGCGCCAGCAGCTTCGGGACTAGCGACTTACAAGAGACCCAGTACTTC; cdr3_aa: CASSFGTSDLQETQYF
d_call: .; j_call: TRBJ2-3; clone_size: few; v_call: TRBV11-3; cdr3_nt: TGTGCCAGCAGCCTATTCACCGGTAGTGCAGATACGCAGTATTTT; cdr3_aa: CASSLFTGSADTQYF
d_call: .; j_call: TRBJ1-2; clone_size: .; v_call: TRBV20-1; cdr3_nt: TGCAGTGCTAGGGGGACCTTCTCTAACTATGGCTACACCTTC; cdr3_aa: CSARGTFSNYGYTF
d_call: TRBD1; j_call: TRBJ1-5; clone_size: .; v_call: TRBV20-1; cdr3_nt: TGCAGTGCCAGGGGGGACGGGCCGCATTTT; cdr3_aa: CSARGDGPHF
d_call: .; j_call: TRBJ2-5; clone_size: many; v_call: TRBV7-2; cdr3_nt: TGTGCCAGCAGCTTAAATAGCGGAGGCGTAGGGACCCAGTACTTC; cdr3_aa: CASSLNSGGVGTQYF
d_call: .; j_call: TRBJ2-3; clone_size: many; v_call: TRBV18; cdr3_nt: TGTGCCAGCTCACCAATCCGAGATACGCAGTATTTT; cdr3_aa: CASSPIRDTQYF
d_call: .; j_call: TRBJ1-1; clone_size: few; v_call: TRBV12-3/TRBV12-4; cdr3_nt: TGTGCCAGCAGCCCCCCCCCGGCTTCCGAAGCTTTCTTT; cdr3_aa: CASSPPPASEAFF
d_call: .; j_call: TRBJ2-7; clone_size: .; v_call: TRBV5-1; cdr3_nt: TGCGCCAGCAGCCCGAAGATAAGGGAGATGTCCTACGAGCAGTACTTC; cdr3_aa: CASSPKIREMSYEQYF
d_call: TRBD2; j_call: TRBJ2-2; clone_size: .; v_call: TRBV20-1; cdr3_nt: TGCAGTGCTTCCAGTCGGACTAGCGGGAGGGCCGGCACCGGGGAGCTGTTTTTT; cdr3_aa: CSASSRTSGRAGTGELFF
d_call: TRBD2; j_call: TRBJ2-1; clone_size: .; v_call: TRBV15; cdr3_nt: TGTGCCACCAGCAGAGATCTAAGCGGGAGGGCCGTCAATGAGCAGTTCTTC; cdr3_aa: CATSRDLSGRAVNEQFF
d_call: TRBD1; j_call: TRBJ2-1; clone_size: .; v_call: TRBV4-2; cdr3_nt: TGTGCCAGCAGCCACCCCATTCGTACAGGGGACAATGAGCAGTTCTTC; cdr3_aa: CASSHPIRTGDNEQFF
d_call: .; j_call: TRBJ2-6; clone_size: once; v_call: TRBV2; cdr3_nt: TGTGCCAGCATCCGATCCGTCCTGACTTTC; cdr3_aa: CASIRSVLTF
d_call: .; j_call: TRBJ2-5; clone_size: .; v_call: TRBV14; cdr3_nt: TGTGCCAGCAGCCAAGTGGTGGGCAGGGGCTTGACCCAGTACTTC; cdr3_aa: CASSQVVGRGLTQYF
d_call: .; j_call: TRBJ2-7; clone_size: few; v_call: TRBV7-8; cdr3_nt: TGTGCCAGCAGCTTCTCACACTCCTACGAGCAGTACTTC; cdr3_aa: CASSFSHSYEQYF
d_call: TRBD2; j_call: TRBJ2-3; clone_size: .; v_call: TRBV6-2/TRBV6-3; cdr3_nt: TGTGCCAGCAGTGACCCGGGACTAGCGATAGATACGCAGTATTTT; cdr3_aa: CASSDPGLAIDTQYF
d_call: .; j_call: TRBJ2-7; clone_size: .; v_call: TRBV15; cdr3_nt: TGTGCCACCAGCCCCTCCCGCTCCCCCTACGAGCAGTACTTC; cdr3_aa: CATSPSRSPYEQYF
d_call: .; j_call: TRBJ2-5; clone_size: few; v_call: TRBV3-1; cdr3_nt: TGTGCCAGCAGCCTCCCGACTGGGGAGTACCAAGAGACCCAGTACTTC; cdr3_aa: CASSLPTGEYQETQYF
d_call: .; j_call: TRBJ2-1; clone_size: many; v_call: TRBV20-1; cdr3_nt: TGCAGTGCTAGAAGTGTGAATGAGCAGTTCTTC; cdr3_aa: CSARSVNEQFF
d_call: .; j_call: TRBJ2-4; clone_size: few; v_call: TRBV28; cdr3_nt: TGTGCCAGCAGTGGCAGCCTCCGTCCTGAAAACATTCAGTACTTC; cdr3_aa: CASSGSLRPENIQYF
d_call: .; j_call: TRBJ2-6; clone_size: few; v_call: TRBV20-1; cdr3_nt: TGCAGTGCTAGTCGATCCGGGGCCAACGTCCTGACTTTC; cdr3_aa: CSASRSGANVLTF
d_call: TRBD1; j_call: TRBJ2-6; clone_size: .; v_call: TRBV9; cdr3_nt: TGTGCCAGCAGCCCAGTCCCGGGACAGGGATTGGGGCCAACTGGGGCCAACGTCCTGACTTTC; cdr3_aa: CASSPVPGQGLGPTGANVLTF
d_call: .; j_call: TRBJ1-3; clone_size: once; v_call: TRBV9; cdr3_nt: TGTGCCAGCAGCGGCCGGGGACCGACCGACGGAAACACCATATATTTT; cdr3_aa: CASSGRGPTDGNTIYF
d_call: .; j_call: TRBJ1-3; clone_size: .; v_call: TRBV5-6; cdr3_nt: TGTGCCAGCAGCACCTACAACTCTGGAAACACCATATATTTT; cdr3_aa: CASSTYNSGNTIYF
d_call: TRBD2; j_call: TRBJ2-1; clone_size: many; v_call: TRBV28; cdr3_nt: TGTGCCAGCAGTTCCGGGACTAGCGGACCCACCTACAATGAGCAGTTCTTC; cdr3_aa: CASSSGTSGPTYNEQFF
d_call: .; j_call: TRBJ1-2; clone_size: many; v_call: TRBV5-1; cdr3_nt: TGCGCCAGCAGCACGGACACCGATGGCTACACCTTC; cdr3_aa: CASSTDTDGYTF
d_call: .; j_call: TRBJ1-2; clone_size: .; v_call: TRBV5-1; cdr3_nt: TGCGCCAGCAGCTCGGATCCTAACTATGGCTACACCTTC; cdr3_aa: CASSSDPNYGYTF
d_call: .; j_call: TRBJ2-5; clone_size: few; v_call: TRBV12-3/TRBV12-4; cdr3_nt: TGTGCCAGCAGTTTAGGGGGTACTCGGGGAGAGACCCAGTACTTC; cdr3_aa: CASSLGGTRGETQYF
d_call: .; j_call: TRBJ2-3; clone_size: few; v_call: TRBV5-6; cdr3_nt: TGTGCCAGCAGCTTGGCCTGGGCGACCTTCGGGACAGATACGCAGTATTTT; cdr3_aa: CASSLAWATFGTDTQYF
d_call: .; j_call: TRBJ2-5; clone_size: .; v_call: TRBV11-1; cdr3_nt: TGTGCCAGCAGCTTAGCCGCAGCTAGGAAGACCCAGTACTTC; cdr3_aa: CASSLAAARKTQYF
d_call: .; j_call: TRBJ2-3; clone_size: few; v_call: TRBV5-1; cdr3_nt: TGCGCCAGCCAGAGGGGGACCTCAGGAATGAGCACAGATACGCAGTATTTT; cdr3_aa: CASQRGTSGMSTDTQYF
d_call: .; j_call: TRBJ2-3; clone_size: .; v_call: TRBV7-9; cdr3_nt: TGTGCCAGCAGTAGGGACCGTCATACGCAGTATTTT; cdr3_aa: CASSRDRHTQYF
d_call: .; j_call: TRBJ2-3; clone_size: few; v_call: TRBV4-3; cdr3_nt: TGCGCCAGCAGCCCTGGACTCTCGAGCGGCGTCACAGATACGCAGTATTTT; cdr3_aa: CASSPGLSSGVTDTQYF
d_call: TRBD2; j_call: TRBJ2-3; clone_size: once; v_call: TRBV11-2; cdr3_nt: TGTGCCAGCAGCCGACTACGCGGGAGGGTCCCAGATACGCAGTATTTT; cdr3_aa: CASSRLRGRVPDTQYF
d_call: .; j_call: TRBJ2-1; clone_size: .; v_call: TRBV6-1; cdr3_nt: TGTGCCAGCAGGCCCCTCGGGGGCTCCTACAATGAGCAGTTCTTC; cdr3_aa: CASRPLGGSYNEQFF
d_call: .; j_call: TRBJ2-3; clone_size: .; v_call: TRBV4-3; cdr3_nt: TGCGCCAGCAGCCAAGGACAGGTACTGAGCACAGATACGCAGTATTTT; cdr3_aa: CASSQGQVLSTDTQYF
d_call: TRBD2; j_call: TRBJ2-5; clone_size: few; v_call: TRBV29-1; cdr3_nt: TGCCGGGCGGGAGGACAGCTCCAAGAGACCCAGTACTTC; cdr3_aa: CRAGGQLQETQYF
d_call: TRBD1; j_call: TRBJ1-4; clone_size: .; v_call: TRBV6-1; cdr3_nt: TGTGCCAGCAGGCCACAGGGGGCGAGGGAAAAACTGTTTTTT; cdr3_aa: CASRPQGAREKLFF
d_call: .; j_call: TRBJ2-3; clone_size: few; v_call: TRBV20-1; cdr3_nt: TGCAGTTTACAGGGTGTCACAGATACGCAGTATTTT; cdr3_aa: CSLQGVTDTQYF
d_call: .; j_call: TRBJ2-3; clone_size: .; v_call: TRBV9; cdr3_nt: TGTGCCAGCAGCCCCGGACAGAATCCAGATACGCAGTATTTT; cdr3_aa: CASSPGQNPDTQYF
d_call: .; j_call: TRBJ2-7; clone_size: few; v_call: TRBV18; cdr3_nt: TGTGCCAGCTCACGGGCTAGTAATGAGCAGTACTTC; cdr3_aa: CASSRASNEQYF
d_call: TRBD1; j_call: TRBJ2-3; clone_size: few; v_call: TRBV10-3; cdr3_nt: TGTGCCATCAGTTCTAACCGGGACAGTAGCACAGATACGCAGTATTTT; cdr3_aa: CAISSNRDSSTDTQYF
d_call: .; j_call: TRBJ1-2; clone_size: .; v_call: TRBV6-1; cdr3_nt: TGTGCCAGCAGTGAAACTCAGGAGTACTATGGCTACACCTTC; cdr3_aa: CASSETQEYYGYTF
d_call: TRBD2; j_call: TRBJ2-3; clone_size: few; v_call: TRBV29-1; cdr3_nt: TGCAGCGTTCAAGGACTAGCCGAGGCCCGAACGCAGTATTTT; cdr3_aa: CSVQGLAEARTQYF
d_call: .; j_call: TRBJ2-2; clone_size: many; v_call: TRBV14; cdr3_nt: TGTGCCAGCAGCCAACAAGGGTGGACCGGGGAGCTGTTTTTT; cdr3_aa: CASSQQGWTGELFF
d_call: TRBD2; j_call: TRBJ2-1; clone_size: .; v_call: TRBV14; cdr3_nt: TGTGCCAGCAGCCCACTGACTAGCGGGAGCTATGAGCAGTTCTTC; cdr3_aa: CASSPLTSGSYEQFF
d_call: TRBD2; j_call: TRBJ2-5; clone_size: few; v_call: TRBV30; cdr3_nt: TGTGCCTGGAGGTTAGCGGGAGGGCCGGAGACCCAGTACTTC; cdr3_aa: CAWRLAGGPETQYF
d_call: .; j_call: TRBJ2-3; clone_size: .; v_call: TRBV6-1; cdr3_nt: TGTGCCAGCAGTGTTTCGGTCCTCTTGGATACGCAGTATTTT; cdr3_aa: CASSVSVLLDTQYF
d_call: .; j_call: TRBJ2-1; clone_size: few; v_call: TRBV10-2; cdr3_nt: TGCGCCAGCAGTGCAGGAGTTGAGCAGTTCTTC; cdr3_aa: CASSAGVEQFF
d_call: .; j_call: TRBJ1-1; clone_size: few; v_call: TRBV27; cdr3_nt: TGTGCCAGCAGTTCCAGGCAATGGAACACTGAAGCTTTCTTT; cdr3_aa: CASSSRQWNTEAFF
d_call: TRBD1; j_call: TRBJ2-7; clone_size: few; v_call: TRBV7-2; cdr3_nt: TGTGCCAGCAGCTCCATTACGGGACAGGGACCCTACGAGCAGTACTTC; cdr3_aa: CASSSITGQGPYEQYF
d_call: .; j_call: TRBJ2-5; clone_size: .; v_call: TRBV2; cdr3_nt: TGTGCCTGCAGTGTCAACGCGGGAGAGACCCAGTACTTC; cdr3_aa: CACSVNAGETQYF
d_call: TRBD1; j_call: TRBJ2-2; clone_size: .; v_call: TRBV6-1; cdr3_nt: TGTGCCAGCAGACAGGGGGACAGGATAGCCGGGGAGCTGTTTTTT; cdr3_aa: CASRQGDRIAGELFF
d_call: .; j_call: TRBJ1-1; clone_size: .; v_call: TRBV27; cdr3_nt: TGTGCCAGCAGCCGTTGGGGCACTGAAGCTTTCTTT; cdr3_aa: CASSRWGTEAFF